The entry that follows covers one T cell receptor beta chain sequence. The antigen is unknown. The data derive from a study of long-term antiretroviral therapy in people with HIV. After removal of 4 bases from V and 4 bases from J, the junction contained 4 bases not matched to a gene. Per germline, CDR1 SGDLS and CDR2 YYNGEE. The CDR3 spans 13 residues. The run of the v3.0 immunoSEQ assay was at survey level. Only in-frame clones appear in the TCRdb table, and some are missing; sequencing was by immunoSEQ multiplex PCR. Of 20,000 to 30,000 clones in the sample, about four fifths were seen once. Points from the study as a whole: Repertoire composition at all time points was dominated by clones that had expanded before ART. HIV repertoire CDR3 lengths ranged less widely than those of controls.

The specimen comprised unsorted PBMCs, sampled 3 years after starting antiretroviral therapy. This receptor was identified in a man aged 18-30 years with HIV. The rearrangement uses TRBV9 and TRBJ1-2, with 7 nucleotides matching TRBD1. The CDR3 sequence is CASSNRQGYGYTF. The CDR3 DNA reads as TGTGCCAGCAGCAATAGACAGGGCTATGGCTACACCTTC.